These 8 T cell receptor beta chains were all obtained from the same sample, sequenced in a study of shared clonotypes between healthy human individuals. The table came from immunoSEQ multiplex PCR; TCRdb's copy has only in-frame clones and leaves some out. The sample records 1.6 million or so clones, roughly 96% being singletons. Sequenced sample: naive CD4+ T cells sorted from blood. The sample's subset: CD45RA+ positively selected. These receptors were taken from a man younger than 45 in good health.

V gene TRBV27 combines with J gene TRBJ1-2; 9 positions agree with TRBD1. Trimming at V came to 4 bases and at J to 4 bases, leaving 7 bases not matched to a gene. This CDR3 contains 15 residues. Germline CDR1 is MNHEY and CDR2 is SMNVEV (reference sequence). The CDR3 DNA sequence: TGTGCCAGCAGTTCCCCGGGACAGGGATCCTATGGCTACACCTTC. Protein sequence: CASSSPGQGSYGYTF.

The rearrangement links TRBV6-4 to TRBJ2-1, with 11 positions matching TRBD2. The CDR3 loop spans 17 amino acids. In germline, CDR1 is MRHNA, CDR2 SNTAGT. Trimming cost V 0 bases and J 5 bases; bases outside gene matches: 6. CDR3 DNA sequence: TGTGCCAGCAGTGACTCGGCTAGCGGGAGGTCCCACAATGAGCAGTTCTTC. Protein sequence: CASSDSASGRSHNEQFF.

The genes are TRBV5-1 and TRBJ2-3; perhaps TRBD2 as D (5 bases). The V and J ends lost 0 bases and 4 bases respectively, with 18 bases between them. The CDR3 totals 17 residues. The germline CDR1 and CDR2 sequences are SGHRS and YFSETQ. The CDR3 nucleotides are TGCGCCAGCAGCTTGGATGCCTGGGGAGCAAGGGCAGATACGCAGTATTTT. This translates into CASSLDAWGARADTQYF.

V usage is TRBV5-1 and J usage is TRBJ1-3; TRBD1 might be the D (6 bases). Germline-derived CDR1 and CDR2 are SGHRS and YFSETQ. V was pared by 4 bases and J by 0 bases, with 8 bases between. This CDR3 comprises 14 residues. Here the CDR3 reads CASSKTGSGNTIYF. The CDR3, as DNA: TGCGCCAGCAGCAAGACAGGCTCTGGAAACACCATATATTTT.

The rearrangement uses TRBV5-1 and TRBJ1-4; D is ambiguous. Trimming pared 4 bases from V and 3 bases from J, leaving 16 bases between. From germline, CDR1 is SGHRS and CDR2 YFSETQ. This CDR3 contains 16 residues. CDR3 in amino acids: CASSPTSLGANEKLFF. The CDR3 nucleotides are TGCGCCAGCAGCCCGACATCCCTCGGGGCTAATGAAAAACTGTTTTTT.

This clone was recorded once. The chain joins TRBV7-6 to TRBJ2-7; TRBD2 matches at 9 bases. Germline V gene sequence: CDR1 SGHVS, CDR2 FNYEAQ. The CDR3 loop spans 15 amino acids. Germline trimming cut 2 bases from V and 4 bases from J; bases unmatched to any gene: 6. The CDR3 is CASSLYEAGGYEQYF. The CDR3, as DNA: TGTGCCAGCAGCTTATATGAAGCGGGAGGTTACGAGCAGTACTTC.

V and J are TRBV29-1 and TRBJ2-3; D is possibly TRBD1 (5 bases). The V gene's germline CDR1 is SQVTM and CDR2 ANQGSEA. The ends were cut back, 2 bases at V and 3 bases at J, with 12 bases in the middle. The CDR3 covers 14 residues. As DNA, the CDR3 is TGCAGCGTTGAACAGGGCGTCCTAACAGATACGCAGTATTTT. This translates into CSVEQGVLTDTQYF.

V usage is TRBV18 and J usage is TRBJ2-2, with D perhaps matching TRBD1 or TRBD2 (6 bases each). CDR3 length: 16 amino acids. Between the trimmed V and J ends, which lost 2 bases and 1 base, there was a span of 11 bases. Germline V gene lookup returns CDR1 KGHSH and CDR2 LQKENI. The DNA of the CDR3 is TGTGCCAGCTCACCATTGGGGGGCTTGAACACCGGGGAGCTGTTTTTT. Translating gives CASSPLGGLNTGELFF.